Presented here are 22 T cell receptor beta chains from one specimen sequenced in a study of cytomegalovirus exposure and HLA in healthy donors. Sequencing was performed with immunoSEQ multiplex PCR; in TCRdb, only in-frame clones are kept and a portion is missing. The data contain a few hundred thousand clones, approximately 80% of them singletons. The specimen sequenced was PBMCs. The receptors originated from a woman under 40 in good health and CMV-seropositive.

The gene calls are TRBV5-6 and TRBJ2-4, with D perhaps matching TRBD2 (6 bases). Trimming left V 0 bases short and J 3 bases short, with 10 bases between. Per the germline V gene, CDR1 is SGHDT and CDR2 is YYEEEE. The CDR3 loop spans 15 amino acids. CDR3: CASSLVADLKNIQYF. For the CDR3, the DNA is TGTGCCAGCAGCTTGGTAGCGGACCTCAAAAACATTCAGTACTTC.

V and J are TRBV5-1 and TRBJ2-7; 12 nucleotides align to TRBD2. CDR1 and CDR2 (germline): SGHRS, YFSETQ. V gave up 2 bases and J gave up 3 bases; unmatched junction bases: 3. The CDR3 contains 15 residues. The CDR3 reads CASSFTTSGSYEQYF. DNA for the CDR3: TGCGCCAGCAGCTTTACGACTAGCGGGAGCTACGAGCAGTACTTC.

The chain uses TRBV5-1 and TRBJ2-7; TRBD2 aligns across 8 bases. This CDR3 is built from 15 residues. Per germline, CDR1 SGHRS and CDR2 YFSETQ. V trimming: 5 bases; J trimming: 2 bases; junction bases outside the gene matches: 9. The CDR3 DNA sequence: TGCGCCAGCAGTTGGGTAGCGGGATCAGCCTACGAGCAGTACTTC. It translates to CASSWVAGSAYEQYF.

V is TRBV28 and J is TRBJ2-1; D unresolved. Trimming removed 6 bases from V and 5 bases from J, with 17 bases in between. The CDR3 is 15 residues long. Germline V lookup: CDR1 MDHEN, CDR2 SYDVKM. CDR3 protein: CASSPGGPGHNEQFF. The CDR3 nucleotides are TGTGCCAGCAGCCCCGGTGGTCCTGGGCACAATGAGCAGTTCTTC.

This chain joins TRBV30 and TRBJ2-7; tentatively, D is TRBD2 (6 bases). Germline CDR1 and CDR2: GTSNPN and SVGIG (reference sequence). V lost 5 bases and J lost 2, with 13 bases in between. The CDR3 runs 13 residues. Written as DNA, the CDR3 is TGTGCCTGGGCACTCGGGACTGCCTACGAGCAGTACTTC. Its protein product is CAWALGTAYEQYF. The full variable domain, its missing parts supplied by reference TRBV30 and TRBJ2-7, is SQTIHQWPATLVQPVGSPLSLECTVEGTSNPNLYWYRQAAGRGLQLLFYSVGIGQISSEVPQNLSASRPQDRQFILSSKKLLLSDSGFYLCAWALGTAYEQYFGPGTRLTVT.

The CDR3 protein is CASSQVAGMGGTGELFF. For the CDR3, the DNA is TGCGCCAGCAGCCAAGTAGCCGGGATGGGGGGAACCGGGGAGCTGTTTTTT. This chain links TRBV4-1 with TRBJ2-2, with D possibly TRBD2 on 6 matching bases. CDR1 and CDR2 (germline): MGHRA, YSYEKL. The CDR3 has 17 residues. V lost 1 base and J 5 bases, leaving 17 bases between the germline ends.

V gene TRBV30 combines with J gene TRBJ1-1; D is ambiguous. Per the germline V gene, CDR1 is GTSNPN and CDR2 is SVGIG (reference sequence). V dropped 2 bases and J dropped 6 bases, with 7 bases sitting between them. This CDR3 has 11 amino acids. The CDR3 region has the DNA TGTGCCTGGAGTCCGCACGCTGAAGCTTTCTTT. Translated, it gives CAWSPHAEAFF.

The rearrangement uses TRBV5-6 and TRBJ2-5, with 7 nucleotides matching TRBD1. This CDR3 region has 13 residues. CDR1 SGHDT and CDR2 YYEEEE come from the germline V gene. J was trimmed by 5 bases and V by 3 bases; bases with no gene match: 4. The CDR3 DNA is TGTGCCAGCAGCTACGACAGGGCGGAGACCCAGTACTTC. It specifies CASSYDRAETQYF.

CDR3 nucleotide sequence: TGTGCCAAAAAGTTCGCGGGAGGAACCGGGGAGCTGTTTTTT. Protein sequence: CAKKFAGGTGELFF. V usage is TRBV6-4 and J usage is TRBJ2-2; the match to TRBD2 covers 8 bases. Germline values: CDR1 MRHNA, CDR2 SNTAGT. V trimming: 10 bases; J trimming: 5 bases; junction bases outside the gene matches: 9. This CDR3 has 14 residues.

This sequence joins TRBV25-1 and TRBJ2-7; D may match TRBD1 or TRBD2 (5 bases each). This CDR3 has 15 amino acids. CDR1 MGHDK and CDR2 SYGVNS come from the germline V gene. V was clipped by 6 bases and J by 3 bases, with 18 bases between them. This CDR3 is CASSVSGTLYYEQYF. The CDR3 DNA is TGTGCCAGCAGCGTCTCCGGGACCCTATACTACGAGCAGTACTTC.

Here the CDR3 reads CASSGPGVNQPQHF. The CDR3 DNA reads TGTGCCAGCAGCGGACCAGGGGTGAATCAGCCCCAGCATTTT. The chain recombines TRBV14 with TRBJ1-5; TRBD1 might be the D (6 bases). Germline V gene sequence: CDR1 SGHDN, CDR2 FVKESK. With 5 bases removed from V and 4 bases from J, the gap between germline ends came to 12 bases. The length of the CDR3 is 14 residues.

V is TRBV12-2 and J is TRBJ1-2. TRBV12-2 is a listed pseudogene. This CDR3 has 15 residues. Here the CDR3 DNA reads TGTGCAAGTCGCTTCCGGGACCGAGATAACTATGGCTACACCTTC. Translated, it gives CASRFRDRDNYGYTF.

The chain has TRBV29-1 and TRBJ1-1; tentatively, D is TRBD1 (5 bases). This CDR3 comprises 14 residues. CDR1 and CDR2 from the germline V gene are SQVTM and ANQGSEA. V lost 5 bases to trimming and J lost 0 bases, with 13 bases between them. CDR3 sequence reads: CSVSIDSMNTEAFF. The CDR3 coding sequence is TGCAGCGTTTCCATCGACAGTATGAACACTGAAGCTTTCTTT.

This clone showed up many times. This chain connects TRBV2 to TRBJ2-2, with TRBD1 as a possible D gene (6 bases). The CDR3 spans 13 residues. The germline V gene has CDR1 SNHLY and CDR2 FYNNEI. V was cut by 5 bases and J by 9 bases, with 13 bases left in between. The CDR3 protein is CASSTNRDRELFF. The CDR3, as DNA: TGTGCCAGCAGTACAAACAGGGACCGGGAGCTGTTTTTT.

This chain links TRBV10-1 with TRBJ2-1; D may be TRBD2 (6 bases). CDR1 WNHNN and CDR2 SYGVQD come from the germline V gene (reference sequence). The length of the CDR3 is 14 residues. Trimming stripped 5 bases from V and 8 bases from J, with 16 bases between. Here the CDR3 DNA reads TGCGCCAGCAGTTCCCGGGAGTTTACCTATGAGCAGTTCTTC. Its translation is CASSSREFTYEQFF.

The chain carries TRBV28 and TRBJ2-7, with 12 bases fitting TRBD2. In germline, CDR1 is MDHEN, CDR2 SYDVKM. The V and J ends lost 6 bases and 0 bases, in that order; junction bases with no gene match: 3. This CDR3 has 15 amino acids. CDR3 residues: CASSTSGGSSYEQYF. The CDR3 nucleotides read TGTGCCAGCAGCACTAGCGGGGGGAGCTCCTACGAGCAGTACTTC.

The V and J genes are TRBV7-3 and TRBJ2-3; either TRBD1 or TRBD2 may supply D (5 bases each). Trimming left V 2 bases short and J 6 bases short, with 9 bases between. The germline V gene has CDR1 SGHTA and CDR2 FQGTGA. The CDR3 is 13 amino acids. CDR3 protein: CASSLERGDTQYF. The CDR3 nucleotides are TGTGCCAGCAGCTTAGAGAGGGGCGATACGCAGTATTTT.

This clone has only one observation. CDR3 coding DNA: TGTGCCAGCAGCTTAGCTCAGACCTACGAGCAGTACTTC. This translates into CASSLAQTYEQYF. The chain uses TRBV11-2 and TRBJ2-7, with D uncertain. From germline, CDR1 is SGHAT and CDR2 FQNNGV. V lost 1 base and J 2 bases, leaving 6 bases between the germline ends. The CDR3 totals 13 residues. The whole variable domain, remainder taken from reference TRBV11-2 and TRBJ2-7, is EAGVAQSPRYKIIEKRQSVAFWCNPISGHATLYWYQQILGQGPKLLIQFQNNGVVDDSQLPKDRFSAERLKGVDSTLKIQPAKLEDSAVYLCASSLAQTYEQYFGPGTRLTVT.

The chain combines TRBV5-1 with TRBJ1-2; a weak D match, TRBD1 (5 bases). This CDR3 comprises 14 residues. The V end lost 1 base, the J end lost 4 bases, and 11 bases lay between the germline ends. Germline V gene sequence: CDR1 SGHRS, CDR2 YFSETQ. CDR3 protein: CASSLYQGGYGYTF. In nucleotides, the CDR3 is TGCGCCAGCAGCTTGTATCAGGGAGGCTATGGCTACACCTTC.

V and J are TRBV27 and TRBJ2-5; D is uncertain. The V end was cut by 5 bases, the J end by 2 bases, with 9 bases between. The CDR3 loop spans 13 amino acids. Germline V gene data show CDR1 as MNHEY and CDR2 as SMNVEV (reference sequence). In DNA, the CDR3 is TGTGCCAGCAGTCGACGGCCTCAAGAGACCCAGTACTTC. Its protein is CASSRRPQETQYF.

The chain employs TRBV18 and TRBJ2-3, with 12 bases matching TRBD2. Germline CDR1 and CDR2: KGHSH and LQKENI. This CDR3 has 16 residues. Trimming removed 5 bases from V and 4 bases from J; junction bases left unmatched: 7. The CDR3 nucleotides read TGTGCCAGCTCAAGCTCTAGCGGGAGGGCCCCAGATACGCAGTATTTT. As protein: CASSSSSGRAPDTQYF.

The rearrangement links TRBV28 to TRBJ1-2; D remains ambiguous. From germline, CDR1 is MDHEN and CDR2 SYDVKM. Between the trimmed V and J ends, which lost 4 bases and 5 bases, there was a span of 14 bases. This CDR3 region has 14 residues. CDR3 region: CASSSPVGSYGYTF. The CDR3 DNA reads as TGTGCCAGCAGTTCGCCCGTGGGGAGTTATGGCTACACCTTC.